Sequencing of this T cell receptor (beta chain) was carried out in a study of blood T cell repertoires in COVID-19. Study overall: Samples taken during acute and convalescent COVID-19 were collected in the United States, Italy and Spain. PBMCs, B-cell-depleted T cells, or T cells provided the cDNA or gDNA that made up the material.

Germline-derived CDR1 and CDR2 are PRHDT and FYEKMQ (reference sequence). V dropped 3 bases and J dropped 6 bases, with 11 bases sitting between them. The CDR3 has 14 amino acids. This table comes from immunoSEQ multiplex PCR, and its TCRdb copy is limited to in-frame clones, with some not included. The table shows more than 200,000 clones, with roughly 84% occurring only once. The chain uses TRBV13 and TRBJ1-4; TRBD1 is a possible D gene (6 bases). The sequenced material came from peripheral blood. The receptor was derived from a middle-aged woman who had recovered from COVID-19. CDR3 nucleotides: TGTGCCAGCAGCTTTCGGACAGACCATGAAAAACTGTTTTTT. This sequence encodes CASSFRTDHEKLFF.